The present TCR beta chain was sequenced within a study of identical twins (dated by TCRdb to 2016 to 2017). Broadly, across the study: To test whether fetal clonotypes persist, this study deep-sequenced TCR alpha and beta repertoires from monozygotic twins, from unrelated adults of various ages, and from cord blood. To rule out contamination, the twin experiments were replicated at different times with different library preparation protocols.

This clonotype was observed a few times. The antigen it recognizes is unknown. No base-level quality is on record; no much larger clone is a single base apart. Broader findings and caveats from the paper: Because the same donors could not be followed over many years, the conclusions depended on cross-sectional statistical analysis. Compared with coincidental sharing between unrelated individuals, out-of-frame TCR alpha sequences shared between twins had an excess of sequences with low generation probability. Invariant T cells such as MAIT and iNKT could partly confound zero-insertion analyses, though diverse VJ usage argued against this for most clonotypes. Abundant cord blood beta clonotypes had fewer insertions, young adult naive repertoires showed a similar but weaker trend, and memory repertoires showed no such trend. In monozygotic twins, out-of-frame TCR alpha sharing was systematically underestimated by recombination models, although the models agreed with sharing between unrelated individuals. A weaker excess of twin sharing was found in beta out-of-frame sequences because the signal-to-noise ratio was lowered by fewer shared sequences.

The library was built by means of 5' RACE. Sequencer: Illumina HiSeq 2000. A universal primer binding site was introduced by template switching, and a unique molecular identifier was present in the final cDNA, enabling accurate counting of TCR cDNA molecules. Specific primers in the conserved constant-segment region were used to synthesize first-strand cDNA for TCR alpha and beta chains. To control for contamination, each cDNA library was double barcoded with a SMART-Mk sample barcode plus Illumina barcodes. Two successive PCR steps introduced TruSeq adapter sequences along with Illumina sample barcodes. The Illumina HiSeq platform was used with custom primers to sequence TCR alpha and beta cDNA libraries. Per the source publication's procedure: Unique molecular identifiers were extracted from raw reads with MiGEC, and CDR3 positions were determined with MiXCR. Recombination models were inferred per individual with the repgenHMM and IGoR tools using an EM algorithm. The tcR package in R was used for shared clonotype analysis, with sharing normalized by the product of cloneset sizes. To study raw recombination without the effects of thymic and clonal selection, out-of-frame nonproductive sequences were analyzed. TCRdb ran its own pipeline on the public reads, namely fastp trimming at Q25 and MiXCR clone calling, and kept in-frame beta chains. Entries that share a CDR3 protein sequence are merged under the most common genes and DNA. TCRdb's processing, not the authors', yielded these V and J calls. Recorded for this sample are about 890,000 distinct CDR3 sequences; over 9% of them occurred a single time. Around 1.5% of the sample rests with the top ten.

For CDR1 and CDR2, the germline V gene lists SGHRS and YFSETQ. V has 0 bases trimmed and J has 7 bases trimmed; junction bases matching no gene number 2. The CDR3 runs 16 residues from the cysteine to the phenylalanine. The only DNA kept is the CDR3, 48 bases in frame from the first base. All donors were healthy Caucasians. Three pairs of female monozygotic twins, all aged about 18 to 30 years, were included in the twin cohort. RNA for TCR libraries was isolated from peripheral blood mononuclear cells. The data were also submitted as part of a second study, on yellow fever vaccine responses in identical twins. The second study, in turn, reports: According to the authors, in identical twins the way T cells responded to vaccination appeared partly convergent and partly personalized. Focusing on identical twins, the study followed the T cell clones that responded to the vaccine, and did so with precision.

The sequence joins TRBV5-1 to TRBJ2-1, and 15 junctional nucleotides match TRBD2. The sequence was collected from a woman aged 18-35 years in good health. The source material was PBMCs. In nucleotides, the sequence is TGCGCCAGCAGCTTGGGGACTAGCGGGGGGGGGAATGAGCAGTTCTTC. It is translated as CASSLGTSGGGNEQFF.